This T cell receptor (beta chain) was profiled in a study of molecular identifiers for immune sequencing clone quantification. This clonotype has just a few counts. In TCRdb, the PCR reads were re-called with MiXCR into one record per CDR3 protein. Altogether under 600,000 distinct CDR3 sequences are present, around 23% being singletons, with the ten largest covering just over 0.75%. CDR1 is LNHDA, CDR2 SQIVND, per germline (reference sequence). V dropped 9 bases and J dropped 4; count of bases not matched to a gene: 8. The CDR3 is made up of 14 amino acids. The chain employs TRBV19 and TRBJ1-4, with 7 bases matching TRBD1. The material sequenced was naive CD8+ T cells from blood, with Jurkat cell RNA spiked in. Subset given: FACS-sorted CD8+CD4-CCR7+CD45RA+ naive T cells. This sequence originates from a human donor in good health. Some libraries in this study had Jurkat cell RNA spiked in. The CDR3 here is CARKYRGVNEKLFF. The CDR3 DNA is TGTGCCAGGAAATACAGGGGAGTTAATGAAAAACTGTTTTTT.